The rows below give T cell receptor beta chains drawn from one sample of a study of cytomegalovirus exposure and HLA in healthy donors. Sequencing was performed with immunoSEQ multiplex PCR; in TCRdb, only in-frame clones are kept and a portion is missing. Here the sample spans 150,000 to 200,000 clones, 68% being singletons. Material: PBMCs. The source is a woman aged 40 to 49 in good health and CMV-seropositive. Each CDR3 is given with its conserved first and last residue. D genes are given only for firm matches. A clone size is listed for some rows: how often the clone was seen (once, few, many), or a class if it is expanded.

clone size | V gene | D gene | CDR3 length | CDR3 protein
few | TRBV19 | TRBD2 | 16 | CASSTTSGGRQETQYF
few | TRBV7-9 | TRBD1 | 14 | CASSPNTGVGEAFF
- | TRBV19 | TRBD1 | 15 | CASRFRGQGTYEQYF
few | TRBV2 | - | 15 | CASGEGATYNSPLNF
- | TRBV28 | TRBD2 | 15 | CASSLGGGSPYEQYF
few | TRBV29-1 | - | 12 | CSVGRGADTIYF
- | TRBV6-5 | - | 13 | CASSLAGLNGAFF
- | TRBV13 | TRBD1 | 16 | CASSPPTGGLNTEAFF
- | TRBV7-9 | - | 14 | CASSLTRGSTEAFF
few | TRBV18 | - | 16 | CASSPPREGLLSEAFF
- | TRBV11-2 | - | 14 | CASSSPLTWEKLFF
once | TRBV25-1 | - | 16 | CASSPRLEFNTGELFF
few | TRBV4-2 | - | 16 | CASSQGGTNGNQPQNF
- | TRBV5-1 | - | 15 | CASSFITTGANVLTF
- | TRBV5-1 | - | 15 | CASSPPGDYNSPLHF
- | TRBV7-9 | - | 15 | CASSLLTGDSTKQYF
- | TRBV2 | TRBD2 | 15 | CASSAGSGSWETQYF
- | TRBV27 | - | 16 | CASSPWTAPSYNEQFF
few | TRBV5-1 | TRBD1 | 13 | CASSWDSSYGYTF
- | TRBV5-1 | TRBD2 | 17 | CASSFVLAGGIGNEQFF
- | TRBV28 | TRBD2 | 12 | CASSRDYYEQYF
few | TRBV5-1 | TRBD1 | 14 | CASSGQGLQETQYF
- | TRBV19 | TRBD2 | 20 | CASSLELGLAGGPGTGELFF